This TCR beta chain was observed in a study of shared clonotypes between healthy human individuals. In the study overall: The study drew on a couple of women and a few men aged 18 to 49 as donors. Researchers assigned three CD4 naive, three CD4 memory, two CD8 naive and one CD8 memory plate to each donor. Notes on the study in general: The study generally estimated greater richness for naive than memory subsets. Rarefaction gave evidence that sorted-subset sequencing remained incomplete despite large depth.

Worth noting for this clone: Its antigen remains unidentified.

Assay used: immunoSEQ multiplex PCR; TCRdb lists only in-frame clones, some missing. In the table there are about 2.4 million clones, more than 85% of which are singletons. Germline V lookup: CDR1 SGDLS, CDR2 YYNGEE. V was trimmed by 4 bases and J by 1 base, leaving 15 bases between them. The CDR3 totals 15 residues. The chain couples TRBV9 to TRBJ2-7; possible D gene TRBD1, 6 bases. Material for sequencing was naive CD4+ T cells from PBMCs. This sample's subset: CD45RA+ positively selected. This sequence originates from a young man in good health. Some clones in this sample may be carry-over from other donors' samples. CDR3 coding DNA: TGTGCCAGCAGCTCATCGGACAGAGGATCCTACGAGCAGTACTTC. Translated: CASSSSDRGSYEQYF.